These 30 T cell receptor beta chains were sequenced from one sample in a study of cytomegalovirus exposure and HLA in healthy donors. PCR involved 60 Vbeta and 13 Jbeta primers. TCRdb's table, derived via immunoSEQ multiplex PCR, lists solely in-frame clones and lacks some. The sample gives some 91,000 clones, more than 75% of which show up once; around 0.76% is in the top ten. The source material was PBMCs. The origin of the receptors is an older woman in good health and CMV-seronegative.

V gene TRBV6-5 combines with J gene TRBJ1-1; a possible D gene is TRBD1 (6 bases). Per the germline V gene, CDR1 is MNHEY and CDR2 is SVGAGI. The V end lost 4 bases, the J end lost 1 base, and 13 bases lay between the germline ends. This CDR3 spans 15 amino acids. The CDR3 here is CASSSAGGWNTEAFF. CDR3 bases: TGTGCCAGCAGTTCTGCGGGGGGCTGGAACACTGAAGCTTTCTTT.

This clone was seen a single time. The CDR3 DNA sequence: TGTGCCAGTAGTACAGACAGGGATGGGTATCAGCCCCAGCATTTT. Translated, it gives CASSTDRDGYQPQHF. The rearrangement joins TRBV19 to TRBJ1-5, with 7 bases lining up with TRBD1. CDR3 length: 15 residues. CDR1 and CDR2 from the germline V gene are LNHDA and SQIVND (reference sequence). Losses at the gene ends were 4 bases for V and 5 bases for J; bases not matched to a gene: 8.

To note about this clone: This sample includes further DNA sequences coding for the same CDR3. The chain links TRBV7-2 to TRBJ2-3; D not resolved. Trimming took off 2 bases at V and 3 bases at J, with 3 bases between the two ends. Germline V gives CDR1 SGHTA, CDR2 FQGNSA. The CDR3 runs 12 residues. CDR3 in amino acids: CASSLYTDTQYF. DNA of the CDR3: TGTGCCAGCAGCTTATATACAGATACGCAGTATTTT.

The V gene is TRBV5-6, the J gene TRBJ2-1, with D tentatively TRBD2 (5 bases). The length of the CDR3 is 12 residues. The ends were cut back, 1 base at V and 7 bases at J, with 6 bases in the middle. Germline CDR1 SGHDT, CDR2 YYEEEE. CDR3 region: CASSLSGNEQFF. The CDR3 nucleotides are TGTGCCAGCAGCTTGTCGGGGAATGAGCAGTTCTTC.

The table lists this clone with a count of one. The chain's CDR3 is CASKPTSGGPAYEQYF. The CDR3 DNA reads as TGTGCCAGCAAACCCACTAGCGGGGGACCCGCCTACGAGCAGTACTTC. This rearrangement joins TRBV2 to TRBJ2-7; 11 bases are shared with TRBD2. The CDR3 has 16 amino acids. The V and J ends lost 7 bases and 2 bases, in that order; junction bases with no gene match: 10. Germline-derived CDR1 and CDR2 are SNHLY and FYNNEI.

This sequence joins TRBV5-1 and TRBJ1-2; 7 bases line up with TRBD1. The CDR3 length is 13 residues. From germline, CDR1 is SGHRS and CDR2 YFSETQ. The V and J ends lost 1 base and 5 bases, in that order; junction bases with no gene match: 2. CDR3 bases: TGCGCCAGCAGCTTGACCAGGGGGTATGGCTACACCTTC. The encoded protein is CASSLTRGYGYTF.

V and J are TRBV7-7 and TRBJ2-1; D possibly corresponds to TRBD1 (7 bases). This CDR3 comprises 13 residues. Trimming removed 2 bases at V and 6 bases at J, with 8 bases between. Germline V gene sequence: CDR1 SSHAT, CDR2 FNYEAQ (reference sequence). This chain's CDR3 is CASSLQGGNEQFF. DNA for the CDR3: TGTGCCAGCAGCTTACAGGGGGGCAATGAGCAGTTCTTC.

V gene TRBV4-1 combines with J gene TRBJ1-4; no clear D gene. Looked up from germline, CDR1 is MGHRA and CDR2 is YSYEKL. V lost 1 base and J lost 8, with 17 bases in between. CDR3 length: 16 amino acids. In DNA, the CDR3 is TGCGCCAGCAGCCAAGCACGGGTCCCCGAGGCGGAAAAACTGTTTTTT. This sequence encodes CASSQARVPEAEKLFF.

The chain links TRBV5-6 to TRBJ1-3; a weak D match, TRBD1 (6 bases). Germline loops: CDR1 SGHDT, CDR2 YYEEEE. The CDR3 is made up of 15 amino acids. The ends were cut back, 3 bases at V and 0 bases at J, with 10 bases in the middle. The CDR3 sequence: CASSYRASSGNTIYF. CDR3 sequence (DNA): TGTGCCAGCAGCTACAGGGCGTCCTCTGGAAACACCATATATTTT. Complete variable domain (other parts from reference TRBV5-6 and TRBJ1-3): DAGVTQSPTHLIKTRGQQVTLRCSPKSGHDTVSWYQQALGQGPQFIFQYYEEEERQRGNFPDRFSGHQFPNYSSELNVNALLLGDSALYLCASSYRASSGNTIYFGEGSWLTVV.

The chain recombines TRBV4-3 with TRBJ1-5; no definite D call. V lost 4 bases and J 4 bases, leaving 14 bases between the germline ends. The length of the CDR3 is 15 residues. The germline gives CDR1 LGHNA, CDR2 YSLEER. CDR3: CASSRRLSSNQPQHF. The CDR3 DNA sequence: TGCGCCAGCAGCCGCAGGTTAAGTTCAAATCAGCCCCAGCATTTT.

V and J are TRBV12-5 and TRBJ2-6, with 9 bases identical to TRBD1. The germline V gene encodes CDR1 LGHNT and CDR2 FRNRAP. The CDR3 is made up of 16 amino acids. The V and J ends lost 1 base and 2 bases, in that order; junction bases with no gene match: 0. The CDR3 DNA sequence: TGTGCTAGTGGTTTGGACAGGGGGCCTGGGGCCAACGTCCTGACTTTC. Amino acids: CASGLDRGPGANVLTF.

The chain uses TRBV11-2 and TRBJ1-2, with D possibly TRBD1 on 6 matching bases. Germline CDR1 and CDR2: SGHAT and FQNNGV. This CDR3 spans 13 amino acids. V shed 5 bases and J shed 3 bases, with 10 bases lying between them. CDR3 DNA: TGTGCCAGCAGCCCGGGACAAGACTATGGCTACACCTTC. It codes for CASSPGQDYGYTF. Using reference TRBV11-2 and TRBJ1-2 for the parts outside the CDR3, the full variable domain is EAGVAQSPRYKIIEKRQSVAFWCNPISGHATLYWYQQILGQGPKLLIQFQNNGVVDDSQLPKDRFSAERLKGVDSTLKIQPAKLEDSAVYLCASSPGQDYGYTFGSGTRLTVV.

This chain joins TRBV30 and TRBJ2-7; tentative D call: TRBD2 (6 bases). Trimming cost V 4 bases and J 6 bases, with 16 bases left between them. CDR3 length equals 13 residues. The germline CDR1 and CDR2 sequences are GTSNPN and SVGIG (reference sequence). In DNA, the CDR3 is TGTGCCTGGACCGAGTTCCCCGGGAGCGAGCAGTACTTC. It codes for CAWTEFPGSEQYF.

The chain uses TRBV19 and TRBJ1-4; TRBD1 matches 7 bases. CDR1 LNHDA and CDR2 SQIVND come from the germline V gene (reference sequence). This CDR3 is 16 amino acids long. The ends lost 7 bases at V and 8 bases at J; junction bases unmatched: 16. The CDR3 DNA sequence: TGTGCCAGTACCAAAAGCCCCCCACAGGGGACCGAAAAACTGTTTTTT. Amino acids: CASTKSPPQGTEKLFF.

J is TRBJ2-1 and V is TRBV9; TRBD2 aligns across 8 bases. The V gene's germline CDR1 is SGDLS and CDR2 YYNGEE. This CDR3 is 15 amino acids long. V dropped 0 bases and J dropped 4; count of bases not matched to a gene: 3. The CDR3 coding sequence is TGTGCCAGCAGCGTAGACGGCGGGAGGTACAATGAGCAGTTCTTC. Encoded protein: CASSVDGGRYNEQFF.

This CDR3 is CSVEPQGDTEAFF. The CDR3 DNA reads TGCAGCGTTGAACCCCAAGGGGACACTGAAGCTTTCTTT. The chain couples TRBV29-1 to TRBJ1-1; D might be TRBD1 (5 bases). The CDR3 covers 13 residues. Trimming shortened V by 2 bases and J by 3 bases, and 10 bases separated the two germline ends. The germline gives CDR1 SQVTM, CDR2 ANQGSEA.

The J gene is TRBJ1-5, the V gene TRBV27, with D maybe TRBD1 (6 bases). The CDR3 has 12 amino acids. Looked up from germline, CDR1 is MNHEY and CDR2 is SMNVEV (reference sequence). Trimming pared 6 bases from V and 15 bases from J, leaving 18 bases between. As DNA, the CDR3 is TGTGCCAGCAGAGCCTACGGGGGGCCAAGGCATTTT. Its translation is CASRAYGGPRHF.

The rearrangement uses TRBV6-5 and TRBJ1-1, with D uncertain. CDR1 is MNHEY, CDR2 SVGAGI, per germline. V was shortened by 0 bases and J by 5 bases, with 10 bases between the two germline ends. This CDR3 is built from 14 residues. This CDR3 reads CASSYSHSGTEAFF. DNA of the CDR3: TGTGCCAGCAGTTACTCTCACTCGGGGACTGAAGCTTTCTTT.

This chain uses TRBV29-1 with TRBJ2-1; 8 bases line up with TRBD1. The V and J ends lost 7 bases and 0 bases, in that order; junction bases with no gene match: 5. The CDR3 has 14 residues. CDR1 and CDR2 (germline): SQVTM, ANQGSEA. CDR3 nucleotide sequence: TGCAGCGGTACAGGGGGAAGCTCCTACAATGAGCAGTTCTTC. Its protein product is CSGTGGSSYNEQFF.

The rearrangement links TRBV10-1 to TRBJ1-1; 7 bases are shared with TRBD1. The CDR3 has 15 residues. The junction had 5 bases not matched to a gene; V was cut back by 2 bases and J by 2 bases. The V gene's germline CDR1 is WNHNN and CDR2 SYGVQD (reference sequence). The CDR3, as DNA: TGCGCCAGCAGTGAGAGGCCAGGGGGTAACACTGAAGCTTTCTTT. Its translation is CASSERPGGNTEAFF.

The J gene is TRBJ2-7, the V gene TRBV6-5; 9 bases agree with TRBD1. In germline, CDR1 is MNHEY, CDR2 SVGAGI. Trimming at V came to 8 bases and at J to 5 bases, leaving 10 bases not matched to a gene. This CDR3 spans 14 amino acids. CDR3 sequence: CASGRRDRAHEQYF. As DNA, the CDR3 is TGTGCCAGCGGCCGCCGGGACAGGGCCCACGAGCAGTACTTC.

The chain recombines TRBV5-1 with TRBJ2-6, with a possible D match to TRBD2 (5 bases). This CDR3 spans 16 amino acids. Trimming left V 0 bases short and J 1 base short, with 8 bases between. Germline V lookup: CDR1 SGHRS, CDR2 YFSETQ. The CDR3 coding sequence is TGCGCCAGCAGCTTGGCCTCGGGGTCTGGGGCCAACGTCCTGACTTTC. Amino acid sequence: CASSLASGSGANVLTF. Filled out from reference TRBV5-1 and TRBJ2-6, the complete variable domain reads KAGVTQTPRYLIKTRGQQVTLSCSPISGHRSVSWYQQTPGQGLQFLFEYFSETQRNKGNFPGRFSGRQFSNSRSEMNVSTLELGDSALYLCASSLASGSGANVLTFGAGSRLTVL.

This chain uses TRBV6-5 with TRBJ1-2; no definite D call. The CDR3 sequence is 13 residues long. CDR1 is MNHEY, CDR2 SVGAGI, per germline. The V and J ends lost 5 bases and 5 bases respectively, with 12 bases between them. Written as DNA, the CDR3 is TGTGCCAGCAGTGACGGGGTATCTTATGGCTACACCTTC. Translating gives CASSDGVSYGYTF.

This chain joins TRBV6-6 and TRBJ1-1; 8 bases agree with TRBD1. V lost 7 bases, J lost 2 bases, and 6 bases stayed unmatched. Germline V gives CDR1 MNHNY, CDR2 SVGAGI (reference sequence). The CDR3 runs 14 residues. The CDR3 DNA reads as TGTGCCAGCACTACGACAGGGGTTAACACTGAAGCTTTCTTT. Translation gives CASTTTGVNTEAFF.

The J gene is TRBJ2-7, the V gene TRBV7-6, with TRBD1 matching over 7 bases. Trimming took 1 base from V and 4 from J; bases not matched to a gene: 7. Germline V lookup: CDR1 SGHVS, CDR2 FNYEAQ. This CDR3 has 15 amino acids. CDR3 DNA: TGTGCCAGCAGCTTAGAAGACAGGGTGGGGTACGAGCAGTACTTC. Its protein product is CASSLEDRVGYEQYF.

The chain links TRBV6-5 to TRBJ1-1; D gene unclear. The CDR3 contains 14 residues. V lost 0 bases and J lost 4, with 9 bases in between. The germline CDR1 and CDR2 sequences are MNHEY and SVGAGI. The CDR3 DNA reads TGTGCCAGCAGTTACTCAGGCCGAGGCACTGAAGCTTTCTTT. It codes for CASSYSGRGTEAFF.

The chain is built from TRBV4-1 and TRBJ1-2; possibly TRBD1 for D (6 bases). The CDR3 is 13 residues long. Germline CDR1 is MGHRA and CDR2 is YSYEKL. V was trimmed by 1 base and J by 3 bases, leaving 6 bases between them. The CDR3 bases are TGCGCCAGCAGCCAAGGACAGGACTATGGCTACACCTTC. Translation gives CASSQGQDYGYTF.

The CDR3 spells CASSPGQGLYNEQFF. In nucleotides, the CDR3 is TGTGCCAGCAGCCCGGGACAGGGACTTTACAATGAGCAGTTCTTC. The chain recombines TRBV5-4 with TRBJ2-1, with TRBD1 matching 9 bases. CDR1 SGHNT and CDR2 YYREEE come from the germline V gene (reference sequence). The CDR3 is 15 amino acids. V dropped 4 bases and J dropped 4; count of bases not matched to a gene: 6.

V gene TRBV7-2 combines with J gene TRBJ2-5; maybe TRBD2 (5 bases). This CDR3 has 15 residues. V was shortened by 0 bases and J by 1 base, with 9 bases between the two germline ends. Per germline, CDR1 SGHTA and CDR2 FQGNSA. The CDR3 here is CASSLAGSSQETQYF. Written as DNA, the CDR3 is TGTGCCAGCAGCTTAGCGGGGAGCTCCCAAGAGACCCAGTACTTC.

The genes are TRBV7-2 and TRBJ2-2, with 8 bases fitting TRBD2. CDR1 is SGHTA and CDR2 is FQGNSA in the germline V gene. V was pared by 5 bases and J by 6 bases, with 11 bases of the junction left unmatched. There are 16 residues in the CDR3. The DNA of the CDR3 is TGTGCCAGCAGCCCAACGGGGGGGCGATGGGCCGGGGAGCTGTTTTTT. Translated: CASSPTGGRWAGELFF.